This is a list of T cell receptor beta chains from one sample in a study of tumor-infiltrating lymphocytes in localized non-small cell lung cancer. Clones were sequenced by immunoSEQ multiplex PCR, and TCRdb holds only the in-frame ones, with some missing. Of approximately 17,000 clones in the sample, 78% were seen once. Sequencing was carried out using lung tumor tissue. The receptors here all came from a human donor with non-small cell lung cancer. CDR3s include the opening cysteine and the closing phenylalanine or tryptophan. Each record gives: D gene, clone size, J gene, V gene, CDR3 protein, CDR3 DNA. The D gene is left open where the match is weak. The listing skips clone size in some rows; elsewhere it reads once, few, many or a size class.

TRBD2 - TRBJ2-3 TRBV27 CASSLAGGTDTQYF TGTGCCAGCAGTTTAGCGGGGGGAACAGATACGCAGTATTTT
TRBD2 - TRBJ2-3 TRBV11-1 CASSFGITTGGGDTQYF TGTGCCAGCAGCTTCGGTATAACCACAGGCGGGGGAGATACGCAGTATTTT
TRBD2 - TRBJ2-1 TRBV7-7 CASSPYTRTSGGNEQFF TGTGCTAGCAGCCCATACACTAGGACTAGCGGGGGGAATGAGCAGTTCTTC
- - TRBJ2-5 TRBV28 CASSYLETQYF TGTGCCAGCAGTTACCTAGAGACCCAGTACTTC
TRBD2 - TRBJ2-3 TRBV11-2 CASSLGRGGPDTQYF TGTGCCAGCAGCTTAGGGCGGGGGGGCCCGGATACGCAGTATTTT
TRBD1 - TRBJ1-1 TRBV6-5 CASSYSRGMTEAFF TGTGCCAGCAGTTACTCCAGGGGGATGACTGAAGCTTTCTTT
TRBD1 - TRBJ1-4 TRBV5-5 CASSFYRGQGDNEKLFF TGTGCCAGCAGCTTCTACAGGGGGCAAGGGGATAATGAAAAACTGTTTTTT
- - TRBJ2-3 TRBV5-1 CASSLAIANTQYF TGCGCCAGCAGCTTGGCGATAGCAAATACGCAGTATTTT
- - TRBJ2-7 TRBV11-1 CASSLPGASVQYF TGTGCCAGCAGCTTGCCCGGAGCTTCGGTGCAGTACTTC
- - TRBJ1-6 TRBV27 CASSPLGHPNSPLHF TGTGCCAGCAGTCCGCTGGGACACCCTAATTCACCCCTCCACTTT
TRBD2 - TRBJ2-1 TRBV4-3 CASSQEHREVSNEQFF TGCGCCAGCAGCCAAGAACATCGGGAGGTCTCCAATGAGCAGTTCTTC
- - TRBJ2-1 TRBV4-2 CASHQGTTTYNEQFF TGTGCCAGCCACCAAGGGACGACTACCTACAATGAGCAGTTCTTC
- - TRBJ1-2 TRBV12-5 CASGLVRGQGRNYGYTF TGTGCTAGTGGTTTGGTACGGGGCCAGGGGAGGAACTATGGCTACACCTTC
TRBD1 few TRBJ2-2 TRBV15 CATSREDRDRGRVLNTGELFF TGTGCCACCAGCAGAGAGGACCGGGACAGGGGCCGAGTTCTGAACACCGGGGAGCTGTTTTTT
TRBD2 - TRBJ2-1 TRBV7-2 CASSPGTSFDEQFF TGTGCCAGCAGCCCCGGGACTAGCTTCGATGAGCAGTTCTTC
- - TRBJ2-3 TRBV5-1 CASSLAVGGRTDTQYF TGCGCCAGCAGCTTGGCCGTGGGGGGGCGGACAGATACGCAGTATTTT
TRBD1 once TRBJ1-3 TRBV19 CASSTGDGNTIYF TGTGCCAGTAGCACAGGGGACGGAAACACCATATATTTT
- - TRBJ2-1 TRBV28 CASSPPPRVRSVGEQFF TGTGCCAGCAGTCCCCCCCCTCGGGTTCGTAGCGTGGGTGAGCAGTTCTTC
- - TRBJ2-1 TRBV11-3 CASTRTAEMNEQFF TGTGCCAGCACCAGGACAGCGGAGATGAATGAGCAGTTCTTC
- - TRBJ1-5 TRBV19 CASSIRDSNQPQHF TGTGCCAGTAGTATCCGGGACAGCAATCAGCCCCAGCATTTT
- - TRBJ2-7 TRBV7-3 CASSEGPSASEQYF TGTGCCAGCAGCGAGGGCCCCTCAGCCTCCGAGCAGTACTTC
- once TRBJ2-7 TRBV28 CASSLWGGEQYF TGTGCCAGCAGTTTATGGGGGGGTGAGCAGTACTTC
- - TRBJ1-4 TRBV5-6 CASSLPGPNEKLFF TGTGCCAGCAGTTTACCGGGGCCGAATGAAAAACTGTTTTTT
- once TRBJ2-6 TRBV9 CASSVGTDSSGANVLTF TGTGCCAGCAGCGTAGGAACAGATAGCTCTGGGGCCAACGTCCTGACTTTC
TRBD1 - TRBJ1-1 TRBV7-8 CASSRNRGMNTEAFF TGTGCCAGCAGCCGGAACAGGGGAATGAACACTGAAGCTTTCTTT
- - TRBJ1-1 TRBV5-1 CASSLEGASSTKGMNTEAFF TGCGCCAGCAGCTTGGAGGGTGCCAGTTCTACAAAGGGGATGAACACTGAAGCTTTCTTT
- - TRBJ1-1 TRBV5-5 CASRTLRWGNTEAFF TGTGCCAGCAGAACCTTACGTTGGGGGAACACTGAAGCTTTCTTT
- - TRBJ2-3 TRBV10-3 CATGAPLGGIDTDTQYF TGTGCCACAGGGGCCCCCTTGGGTGGGATCGACACAGATACGCAGTATTTT
- - TRBJ1-4 TRBV4-3 CASSQDPGARATNEKLFF TGCGCCAGCAGCCAAGACCCTGGGGCCAGGGCAACTAATGAAAAACTGTTTTTT
TRBD1 - TRBJ2-7 TRBV6-5 CASSRTGVYEQYF TGTGCCAGCAGTCGGACAGGCGTGTACGAGCAGTACTTC
- - TRBJ2-3 TRBV10-1 CASRHSSTDTQYF TGCGCCAGCAGGCACAGTAGCACAGATACGCAGTATTTT
- - TRBJ2-2 TRBV19 CASIKAWETGELFF TGTGCCAGTATCAAGGCTTGGGAAACCGGGGAGCTGTTTTTT
TRBD2 few TRBJ2-7 TRBV4-2 CASSQAETSDSYEQYF TGTGCCAGCAGCCAAGCTGAGACTAGCGACTCCTACGAGCAGTACTTC
- - TRBJ1-2 TRBV12-5 CASGLGQNYGYTF TGTGCTAGTGGTTTGGGACAGAACTATGGCTACACCTTC
TRBD2 once TRBJ2-1 TRBV30 CAWTSGIYEQFF TGTGCCTGGACTAGCGGGATCTATGAGCAGTTCTTC
- once TRBJ1-1 TRBV7-6 CASSLNAGGTEAFF TGTGCCAGCAGCTTAAACGCGGGCGGCACTGAAGCTTTCTTT
TRBD2 - TRBJ2-2 TRBV5-4 CASSLGTSGGATGELFF TGTGCCAGCAGCTTGGGCACTAGCGGGGGGGCCACCGGGGAGCTGTTTTTT
- once TRBJ1-5 TRBV7-2 CASSLGVWPNQPQHF TGTGCCAGCAGCTTAGGGGTCTGGCCCAATCAGCCCCAGCATTTT
- few TRBJ1-6 TRBV19 CASSISLDSNNSPLHF TGTGCCAGTAGTATATCCCTTGACAGTAATAATTCACCCCTCCACTTT
TRBD1 few TRBJ2-2 TRBV7-9 CASFTGVTGELFF TGTGCCAGCTTTACAGGGGTAACCGGGGAGCTGTTTTTT
- - TRBJ1-5 TRBV5-1 CASSLIGGGQPQHF TGCGCCAGCAGCTTGATAGGGGGTGGACAGCCCCAGCATTTT